The 27 T cell receptor beta chains reported below all come from one sample, sequenced in a study of blood T cell repertoires in COVID-19 (dated by TCRdb to 2018 to 2021). Libraries came from the immunoSEQ multiplex PCR assay. TCRdb re-hosts the immuneACCESS table, in-frame sequences only. Its copies lack some clones; in the studies checked, an unresolved V gene accounts for under half of them, and the cause for the rest is not known. The sample table lists about 91,000 clones, around 75% of them with a count of one. Approximately 25% of the sample is taken by the ten largest. The sequenced sample consisted of peripheral blood. The receptors were sampled from a man aged 65 to 85 with acute or convalescent COVID-19.

This chain connects TRBV25-1 to TRBJ2-7; unclear D gene. The CDR3 contains 15 residues. V was pared by 7 bases and J by 2 bases, with 18 bases between. Germline V gene sequence: CDR1 MGHDK, CDR2 SYGVNS. The CDR3 sequence is CASNNQDGETYEQYF. CDR3 bases: TGTGCCAGCAATAACCAGGATGGCGAAACCTACGAGCAGTACTTC.

The chain joins TRBV27 to TRBJ2-2, with 7 nucleotides matching TRBD1. V dropped 3 bases and J dropped 5; count of bases not matched to a gene: 6. CDR1 MNHEY and CDR2 SMNVEV come from the germline V gene (reference sequence). This CDR3 comprises 15 residues. CDR3 sequence reads: CASSFDRVGTGELFF. The CDR3 DNA reads as TGTGCCAGCAGTTTTGACAGGGTGGGGACCGGGGAGCTGTTTTTT.

CDR3 DNA sequence: TGTGCCAGCAGTGAATGGAACAGGGGTTATCCCGGGGAGCTGTTTTTT. Translation gives CASSEWNRGYPGELFF. The chain carries TRBV25-1 and TRBJ2-2, with 7 positions matching TRBD1. Germline CDR1 and CDR2: MGHDK and SYGVNS. This CDR3 region has 16 residues. J lost 6 bases, V lost 1 base, and 8 bases had no gene match.

This chain uses TRBV13 with TRBJ2-1, with a tentative D call TRBD2 (6 bases). CDR3 length: 16 amino acids. Germline loops: CDR1 PRHDT, CDR2 FYEKMQ (reference sequence). Between the trimmed V and J ends, which lost 2 bases and 0 bases, there was a span of 11 bases. The CDR3 DNA reads TGTGCCAGCAGCTTACTAGCGCCTATCTCCTACAATGAGCAGTTCTTC. Its translation: CASSLLAPISYNEQFF.

This clone was counted a single time. The J gene is TRBJ2-4, the V gene TRBV3-1 (or the pseudogene TRBV3-2); 8 positions agree with TRBD1. Trimming removed 4 bases from V and 4 bases from J; junction bases left unmatched: 3. This CDR3 is built from 14 residues. The germline gives CDR1 LGHDT, CDR2 YNNKEL (reference sequence). The CDR3 here is CASSPTGVKNIQYF. The CDR3 coding sequence is TGTGCCAGCAGCCCGACAGGGGTGAAAAACATTCAGTACTTC.

V usage is TRBV6-5 and J usage is TRBJ1-1, with 10 nucleotides matching TRBD1. The CDR3 runs 12 residues. J lost 10 bases, V lost 6 bases, and 5 bases had no gene match. The V gene's germline CDR1 is MNHEY and CDR2 SVGAGI. CDR3 amino acids: CASRGTGARAFF. In DNA, the CDR3 is TGTGCCAGCAGAGGGACAGGGGCGCGAGCTTTCTTT.

V and J are TRBV6-5 and TRBJ2-7; TRBD1 agrees at 7 bases. Germline V gene sequence: CDR1 MNHEY, CDR2 SVGAGI. This CDR3 comprises 14 residues. V trimming: 7 bases; J trimming: 0 bases; junction bases outside the gene matches: 6. CDR3 bases: TGTGCCAGCACCAAACCAGGGGGCTCCTACGAGCAGTACTTC. This translates into CASTKPGGSYEQYF.

CDR3 sequence reads: CASSLSGSSHEQYF. The CDR3 nucleotides read TGTGCCAGCAGCCTAAGCGGGAGCAGCCACGAGCAGTACTTC. V gene TRBV4-2 combines with J gene TRBJ2-7, with 8 positions matching TRBD2. The CDR3 extends over 14 amino acids. V dropped 4 bases and J dropped 5; count of bases not matched to a gene: 7. Germline values: CDR1 LGHNA, CDR2 YNFKEQ.

This chain joins TRBV6-1 and TRBJ1-2, with a possible D match to TRBD1 (5 bases). The CDR3 has 16 amino acids. Germline CDR1 reads MNHNS; CDR2 reads SASEGT. Trimming shortened V by 4 bases and J by 5 bases, and 20 bases separated the two germline ends. This chain's CDR3 is CASSGTPSQGPYGYTF. CDR3 DNA: TGTGCCAGCAGTGGGACCCCCTCCCAGGGCCCTTATGGCTACACCTTC.

In this sample, this clone turned up once. The V call is TRBV28, the J call TRBJ2-5; 7 bases are a match to TRBD2. Germline trimming cut 5 bases from V and 5 bases from J; bases unmatched to any gene: 14. CDR3 length: 16 residues. Germline V gene sequence: CDR1 MDHEN, CDR2 SYDVKM. The CDR3 DNA reads TGTGCCAGCAGTGTGGGGGGGGGAGGGTTTGGTGAGACCCAGTACTTC. Amino acid sequence: CASSVGGGGFGETQYF.

V is TRBV5-1 and J is TRBJ2-7, with a weak D call TRBD2 (6 bases). CDR1 and CDR2 from the germline V gene are SGHRS and YFSETQ. V was trimmed by 4 bases and J by 2 bases, leaving 19 bases between them. This CDR3 contains 16 residues. The DNA for the CDR3 is TGCGCCAGCAGCAACCGGGACTCCTACCTTGCCTACGAGCAGTACTTC. Translating it yields CASSNRDSYLAYEQYF.

This clone was seen once. The V and J genes are TRBV24-1 and TRBJ1-1; D gene unclear. CDR3 length: 13 residues. V lost 9 bases to trimming and J lost 1 base, with 11 bases between them. The germline CDR1 and CDR2 sequences are KGHDR and SFDVKD. In DNA, the CDR3 is TGTGCCACCTCGTTTGGAGGGAACACTGAAGCTTTCTTT. Translated, it gives CATSFGGNTEAFF.

This clone was detected once. The chain recombines TRBV5-1 with TRBJ1-4; TRBD1 matches at 7 bases. The J segment lost 4 bases and the V segment lost 6 bases, leaving 6 bases of the junction unmatched. CDR3 length: 14 residues. Germline V gene lookup returns CDR1 SGHRS and CDR2 YFSETQ. This chain's CDR3 is CASTQQGSNEKLFF. CDR3 DNA: TGCGCCAGCACCCAACAGGGGAGTAATGAAAAACTGTTTTTT.

This clone has just one count. This chain links TRBV7-6 with TRBJ2-1; TRBD2 matches 8 bases. The CDR3 loop spans 11 amino acids. The germline V gene encodes CDR1 SGHVS and CDR2 FNYEAQ. V shed 8 bases and J 14 bases; nucleotides not matched to a gene: 8. CDR3 amino acids: CASGGQREKFF. In nucleotides, the CDR3 is TGTGCCAGCGGAGGGCAGCGGGAGAAGTTCTTC.

The CDR3 here is CASSLEAGGREDYGYTF. The CDR3 DNA reads TGTGCCAGCAGCTTAGAGGCCGGGGGGCGCGAAGACTATGGCTACACCTTC. This chain links TRBV7-3 with TRBJ1-2, with D possibly being TRBD1 (6 bases). The V gene lost 2 bases and the J gene lost 3 bases, with 19 bases spanning the gap. Germline CDR1 is SGHTA and CDR2 is FQGTGA. The CDR3 has 17 residues.

V gene TRBV24-1 combines with J gene TRBJ2-5; 7 positions match TRBD1. This CDR3 has 15 residues. Per the germline V gene, CDR1 is KGHDR and CDR2 is SFDVKD. Trimming took 4 bases from V and 3 from J; bases not matched to a gene: 7. CDR3 sequence (DNA): TGTGCCACCAGTGACCCCGGGACAGCTAAAGAGACCCAGTACTTC. The encoded protein is CATSDPGTAKETQYF.

The rearrangement links TRBV6-2 or TRBV6-3 to TRBJ2-7; weak D call: TRBD1 (5 bases). This CDR3 is built from 11 residues. The V gene lost 4 bases and the J gene lost 7 bases, with 8 bases spanning the gap. Germline V gene data show CDR1 as MNHEY and CDR2 as SVGEGT. CDR3 sequence: CASSFRVEQYF. The CDR3 DNA reads TGTGCCAGCAGTTTCAGGGTAGAGCAGTACTTC.

This clone is a singleton in its sample. V is TRBV5-1 and J is TRBJ2-1; D may be TRBD2 (5 bases). The germline V gene has CDR1 SGHRS and CDR2 YFSETQ. V lost 0 bases to trimming and J lost 6 bases, with 10 bases between them. The CDR3 totals 14 residues. CDR3 sequence (DNA): TGCGCCAGCAGCTTGGATGGAGGAACCAATGAGCAGTTCTTC. It yields the protein CASSLDGGTNEQFF.

The chain combines TRBV27 with TRBJ2-1; 10 nucleotides align to TRBD2. This CDR3 region has 16 residues. V shed 6 bases and J 5 bases; nucleotides not matched to a gene: 10. Germline CDR1 and CDR2: MNHEY and SMNVEV (reference sequence). The CDR3 sequence is CASRRSLAGDNNEQFF. CDR3 nucleotides: TGTGCCAGCAGAAGGTCCCTAGCGGGAGACAACAATGAGCAGTTCTTC.

The chain couples TRBV5-1 to TRBJ2-1, with D perhaps matching TRBD2 (5 bases). Per germline, CDR1 SGHRS and CDR2 YFSETQ. With 1 base removed from V and 1 base from J, the gap between germline ends came to 6 bases. CDR3 size: 14 residues. The CDR3 loop is CASSLSGSYNEQFF. The CDR3 nucleotides are TGCGCCAGCAGCTTGTCGGGGTCCTACAATGAGCAGTTCTTC.

This chain uses TRBV11-3 with TRBJ2-5, with 9 bases aligning to TRBD1. V gave up 2 bases and J gave up 4 bases; unmatched junction bases: 5. There are 15 residues in the CDR3. From germline, CDR1 is SGHNT and CDR2 YENEEA. This CDR3 is CASSLMGQGGETQYF. The CDR3 coding sequence is TGTGCCAGCAGCTTAATGGGACAGGGAGGAGAGACCCAGTACTTC.

J is TRBJ2-7 and V is TRBV18; D gene unclear. The V gene's germline CDR1 is KGHSH and CDR2 LQKENI. The CDR3 has 15 amino acids. Trimming pared 0 bases from V and 2 bases from J, leaving 11 bases between. The CDR3 nucleotides read TGTGCCAGCTCACCACCTTCCCAGCAGGCCTACGAGCAGTACTTC. Its protein is CASSPPSQQAYEQYF.

The chain employs TRBV9 and TRBJ2-5, with 7 bases identical to TRBD1. V lost 0 bases and J lost 5; bases outside the gene matches: 4. Germline V lookup: CDR1 SGDLS, CDR2 YYNGEE. The CDR3 spans 14 residues. The CDR3 DNA reads as TGTGCCAGCAGCGTAGGAGGGGGCTGGGAGACCCAGTACTTC. Its translation is CASSVGGGWETQYF. The full variable domain, with the rest looked up from reference TRBV9 and TRBJ2-5, is DSGVTQTPKHLITATGQRVTLRCSPRSGDLSVYWYQQSLDQGLQFLIQYYNGEERAKGNILERFSAQQFPDLHSELNLSSLELGDSALYFCASSVGGGWETQYFGPGTRLLVL.

Written as DNA, the CDR3 is TGCGCCAGCAGCCAAGATCTTGGCAGGGAACGTCAGCCCCAGCATTTT. This encodes CASSQDLGRERQPQHF. This rearrangement joins TRBV4-3 to TRBJ1-5; the D gene is possibly TRBD1 (5 bases). The V gene's germline CDR1 is LGHNA and CDR2 YSLEER. CDR3 length: 16 amino acids. V lost 0 bases and J lost 6, with 15 bases in between.

V usage is TRBV27 and J usage is TRBJ1-2; 7 bases are shared with TRBD1. The CDR3 has 15 residues. In germline, CDR1 is MNHEY, CDR2 SMNVEV (reference sequence). Trimming at V came to 7 bases and at J to 3 bases, leaving 11 bases not matched to a gene. CDR3 amino acids: CASTMIPGQYYGYTF. The CDR3, as DNA: TGTGCCAGCACCATGATACCGGGACAGTACTATGGCTACACCTTC.

The rearrangement joins TRBV24-1 to TRBJ2-1, with 9 nucleotides matching TRBD1. The CDR3 has 16 residues. Germline values: CDR1 KGHDR, CDR2 SFDVKD. With 2 bases clipped from V and 6 bases from J, the junction kept 7 bases outside the gene matches. CDR3 sequence: CATSDYTGGSSNEQFF. The CDR3 DNA is TGTGCCACCAGTGATTATACAGGGGGCAGTAGCAATGAGCAGTTCTTC.

This clone appeared many times. V gene TRBV28 combines with J gene TRBJ2-7; 9 bases agree with TRBD2. Germline trimming cut 5 bases from V and 2 bases from J; bases unmatched to any gene: 7. This CDR3 is 15 amino acids long. Looked up from germline, CDR1 is MDHEN and CDR2 is SYDVKM. The CDR3 loop reads CASSLTTSGAYEQYF. The CDR3 nucleotides are TGTGCCAGCAGTCTAACGACTAGCGGAGCCTACGAGCAGTACTTC. The full variable domain, in which reference TRBV28 and TRBJ2-7 provide the parts outside the CDR3, is DVKVTQSSRYLVKRTGEKVFLECVQDMDHENMFWYRQDPGLGLRLIYFSYDVKMKEKGDIPEGYSVSREKKERFSLILESASTNQTSMYLCASSLTTSGAYEQYFGPGTRLTVT.